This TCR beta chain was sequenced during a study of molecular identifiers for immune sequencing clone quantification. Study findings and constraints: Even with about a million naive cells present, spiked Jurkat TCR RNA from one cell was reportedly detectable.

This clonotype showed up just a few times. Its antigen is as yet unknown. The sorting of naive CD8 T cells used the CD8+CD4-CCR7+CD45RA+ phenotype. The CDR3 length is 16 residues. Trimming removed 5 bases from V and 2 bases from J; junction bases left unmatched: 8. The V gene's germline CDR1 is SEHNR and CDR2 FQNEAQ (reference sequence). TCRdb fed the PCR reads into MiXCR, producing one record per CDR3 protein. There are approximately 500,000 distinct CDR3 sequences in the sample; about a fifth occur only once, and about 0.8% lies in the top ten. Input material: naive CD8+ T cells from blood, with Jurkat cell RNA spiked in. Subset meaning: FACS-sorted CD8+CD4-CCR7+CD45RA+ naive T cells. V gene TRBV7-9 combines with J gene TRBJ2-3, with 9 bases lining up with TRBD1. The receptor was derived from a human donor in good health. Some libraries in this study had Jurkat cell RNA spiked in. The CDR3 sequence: CASSRPWTGDTDTQYF. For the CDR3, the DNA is TGTGCCAGCAGCCGTCCCTGGACAGGGGACACAGATACGCAGTATTTT. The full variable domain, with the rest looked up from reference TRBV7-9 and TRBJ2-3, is DTGVSQNPRHKITKRGQNVTFRCDPISEHNRLYWYRQTLGQGPEFLTYFQNEAQLEKSRLLSDRFSAERPKGSFSTLEIQRTEQGDSAMYLCASSRPWTGDTDTQYFGPGTRLTVL.